The rows below give T cell receptor beta chains drawn from one sample of a study of shared clonotypes between healthy human individuals. Sequencing was performed with immunoSEQ multiplex PCR; in TCRdb, only in-frame clones are kept and a portion is missing. This sample has hundreds of thousands of clones, with roughly 70% found just once. The sequencing input was memory CD4+ T cells sorted from blood. These receptors were collected from a woman aged 30 to 39 in good health. CDR3s leave out the opening cysteine and the closing phenylalanine or tryptophan.

v_call cdr3_aa
TRBV5-1 ASSWGSYEQY
TRBV7-2 ASSRRLAGASYNEQF
TRBV28 ASSLWGTRNYGYT
TRBV19 ASSREPNYGYT
TRBV28 ASSLSAGTTDTQY
TRBV28 ASTSTGLAGVKGSYEQY
TRBV30 AWRRPSTDTQY
TRBV4-1 ASSQSAPGAGGSYEQY
TRBV13 ASSGGSGTFGEQY
TRBV19 ASSMGGWNTEAF
TRBV4-1 ASSQATSGGDTQY
TRBV2 ASSQWGPGTSGTYEQY
TRBV28 ASSLVGGEKLF
TRBV9 ASSAGLAERSSTDTQY
TRBV18 ASSAGTSGTETQY
TRBV11-3 ASSRGLAGGTGELF
TRBV19 ASSSRISGNTIY
TRBV6-5 ASRAGDYEQY
TRBV28 ASSLSQGHTEAF
TRBV28 ASSQKPKGGRGYT
TRBV23-1 ASYLYPGTDTQY
TRBV2 ASSEGLMAGNTIY
TRBV5-1 ASSWGNYNEQF
TRBV6-5 ASSYLKSSYNEQF
TRBV7-2 ASSKLALITDTQY
TRBV14 ASSQDRYVVHLAGPRADTQY
TRBV6-5 ASRLTSAPKNEQY
TRBV5-1 ASSGGVGTGVNIQY
TRBV5-4 ASSFSSRAGYT
TRBV6-5 ASSPLFGGGPEAF
TRBV5-6 ASSLIYEQY
TRBV6-1 ASRLAQETQY